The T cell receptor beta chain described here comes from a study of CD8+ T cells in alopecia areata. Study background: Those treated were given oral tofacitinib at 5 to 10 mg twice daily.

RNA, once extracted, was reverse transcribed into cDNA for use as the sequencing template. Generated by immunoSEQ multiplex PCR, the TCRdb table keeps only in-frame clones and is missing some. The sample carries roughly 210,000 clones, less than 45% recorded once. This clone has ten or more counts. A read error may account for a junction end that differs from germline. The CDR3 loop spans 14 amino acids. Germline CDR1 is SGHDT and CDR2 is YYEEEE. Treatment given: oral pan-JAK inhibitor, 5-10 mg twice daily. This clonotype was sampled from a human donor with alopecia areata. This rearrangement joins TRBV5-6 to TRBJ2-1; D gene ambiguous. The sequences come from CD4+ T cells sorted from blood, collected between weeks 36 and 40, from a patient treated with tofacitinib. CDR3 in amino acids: CASNLDTRYNEQFF. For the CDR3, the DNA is TGTGCCAGCAACTTGGATACTCGCTACAATGAGCAGTTCTTC.